A selection of T cell receptor beta chains follows, all from one sample in a study of T-cell memory formation after mild COVID-19. TCRdb reanalysed the 5' RACE reads using MiXCR and keeps one entry per CDR3 protein. The table lists roughly 160,000 distinct CDR3 sequences, approximately 10% of them singletons. Sample: PBMCs or a T cell subset sorted from them (not recorded which). These receptors all come from a man aged 18 to 30 who had mild COVID-19 (a few samples of this study predate the infection). Cell type and time point are not known. The CDR3 runs from the conserved cysteine through the conserved F or W. The D gene is left open where the match is weak. Size tells how often a clone was seen (once, few, many) or the class of an expanded clone, and some rows leave it out.

clone_size: few
v_call: TRBV7-2
d_call: TRBD1
j_call: TRBJ2-5
cdr3_aa: CASRGQGAGETQYF
cdr3_nt: TGTGCCAGTAGGGGGCAGGGCGCCGGGGAGACCCAGTACTTC

clone_size: .
v_call: TRBV12-3/TRBV12-4
d_call: .
j_call: TRBJ1-1
cdr3_aa: CATQQDGFTEAFF
cdr3_nt: TGTGCCACCCAACAGGACGGGTTCACTGAAGCTTTCTTT

clone_size: .
v_call: TRBV7-2
d_call: TRBD1
j_call: TRBJ2-3
cdr3_aa: CASSLVVGQGDTQYF
cdr3_nt: TGTGCCAGCAGCTTAGTTGTAGGACAGGGAGATACGCAGTATTTT

clone_size: few
v_call: TRBV2
d_call: .
j_call: TRBJ2-3
cdr3_aa: CASSDLDTQYF
cdr3_nt: TGTGCCAGCAGCGACCTGGATACGCAGTATTTT

clone_size: few
v_call: TRBV7-9
d_call: .
j_call: TRBJ2-4
cdr3_aa: CASTPGWDTLNIQYF
cdr3_nt: TGTGCCAGCACCCCTGGCTGGGACACACTAAACATTCAGTACTTC

clone_size: few
v_call: TRBV6-2/TRBV6-3
d_call: .
j_call: TRBJ1-5
cdr3_aa: CASTQTYRYSNQPQHF
cdr3_nt: TGTGCCAGCACCCAGACCTACAGGTATAGCAATCAGCCCCAGCATTTT

clone_size: .
v_call: TRBV18
d_call: .
j_call: TRBJ2-2
cdr3_aa: CASSTNYRANTGELFF
cdr3_nt: TGTGCCAGCTCAACCAACTACAGGGCGAACACCGGGGAGCTGTTTTTT

clone_size: many
v_call: TRBV6-5
d_call: TRBD1
j_call: TRBJ2-5
cdr3_aa: CASRLQGAGETQYF
cdr3_nt: TGTGCCAGCAGATTACAGGGGGCGGGGGAGACCCAGTACTTC

clone_size: .
v_call: TRBV5-1
d_call: .
j_call: TRBJ2-1
cdr3_aa: CARSFALGGGRRNEQFF
cdr3_nt: TGCGCCAGAAGCTTTGCCCTCGGGGGAGGCCGGCGGAATGAGCAGTTCTTC

clone_size: .
v_call: TRBV29-1
d_call: TRBD1
j_call: TRBJ1-4
cdr3_aa: CSAAPGQPNEKLFF
cdr3_nt: TGCAGCGCCGCGCCGGGACAGCCCAATGAAAAACTGTTTTTT

clone_size: .
v_call: TRBV29-1
d_call: .
j_call: TRBJ1-2
cdr3_aa: CSVKAEGYHGYTF
cdr3_nt: TGCAGCGTTAAGGCGGAGGGATATCATGGCTACACCTTC

clone_size: many
v_call: TRBV5-1
d_call: .
j_call: TRBJ2-3
cdr3_aa: CASSFRSDTQYF
cdr3_nt: TGCGCCAGCAGCTTCAGGTCAGATACGCAGTATTTT

clone_size: many
v_call: TRBV29-1
d_call: .
j_call: TRBJ2-3
cdr3_aa: CSVDQVPGSDTQYF
cdr3_nt: TGCAGCGTGGACCAGGTGCCGGGTTCAGATACGCAGTATTTT

clone_size: .
v_call: TRBV30
d_call: .
j_call: TRBJ2-3
cdr3_aa: CAWNTDTQYF
cdr3_nt: TGTGCCTGGAACACAGATACGCAGTATTTT

clone_size: .
v_call: TRBV24-1
d_call: .
j_call: TRBJ2-5
cdr3_aa: CATSDTASGTETQYF
cdr3_nt: TGTGCCACCAGTGATACCGCGTCGGGTACGGAGACCCAGTACTTC

clone_size: few
v_call: TRBV12-3/TRBV12-4
d_call: TRBD1
j_call: TRBJ1-5
cdr3_aa: CASSLAGQGGQPQHF
cdr3_nt: TGTGCCAGCAGTTTAGCGGGACAGGGGGGTCAGCCCCAGCATTTT

clone_size: many
v_call: TRBV6-1
d_call: TRBD1
j_call: TRBJ2-3
cdr3_aa: CASSEARQGAGTDTQYF
cdr3_nt: TGTGCCAGCAGTGAAGCTCGACAGGGGGCCGGCACAGATACGCAGTATTTT

clone_size: few
v_call: TRBV25-1
d_call: TRBD1
j_call: TRBJ2-7
cdr3_aa: CASIGQADYEQYF
cdr3_nt: TGTGCCAGCATTGGACAGGCCGACTACGAGCAGTACTTC

clone_size: few
v_call: TRBV11-2
d_call: TRBD1
j_call: TRBJ2-7
cdr3_aa: CASRTGGNEQYF
cdr3_nt: TGTGCCAGTAGGACAGGGGGTAACGAGCAGTACTTC

clone_size: many
v_call: TRBV12-3/TRBV12-4
d_call: .
j_call: TRBJ2-2
cdr3_aa: CASSFGRVTNTGELFF
cdr3_nt: TGTGCCAGCAGTTTTGGTAGGGTTACGAACACCGGGGAGCTGTTTTTT

clone_size: few
v_call: TRBV6-2/TRBV6-3
d_call: TRBD1
j_call: TRBJ2-4
cdr3_aa: CASRDTGGNIQYF
cdr3_nt: TGTGCCAGCAGAGACACAGGGGGGAACATTCAGTACTTC

clone_size: .
v_call: TRBV28
d_call: .
j_call: TRBJ2-5
cdr3_aa: CASSFQGGETQYF
cdr3_nt: TGTGCCAGCAGTTTCCAGGGGGGAGAGACCCAGTACTTC

clone_size: few
v_call: TRBV20-1
d_call: .
j_call: TRBJ2-7
cdr3_aa: CSARSSSYEQYF
cdr3_nt: TGCAGTGCTAGGTCCTCTAGCTACGAGCAGTACTTC

clone_size: .
v_call: TRBV10-3
d_call: .
j_call: TRBJ2-3
cdr3_aa: CAIRPRTSTDTQYF
cdr3_nt: TGTGCCATCAGACCCAGGACTAGCACAGATACGCAGTATTTT

clone_size: few
v_call: TRBV5-5
d_call: .
j_call: TRBJ2-5
cdr3_aa: CASSRVTGMVYF
cdr3_nt: TGTGCCAGCAGCCGAGTGACAGGCATGGTGTACTTC

clone_size: .
v_call: TRBV4-3
d_call: .
j_call: TRBJ1-2
cdr3_aa: CASSQEVNYGYTF
cdr3_nt: TGCGCCAGCAGCCAAGAGGTTAACTATGGCTACACCTTC

clone_size: few
v_call: TRBV2
d_call: TRBD1
j_call: TRBJ2-1
cdr3_aa: CASSEGTGRNEQFF
cdr3_nt: TGTGCCAGCAGTGAAGGGACAGGGCGGAATGAGCAGTTCTTC

clone_size: many
v_call: TRBV3-1
d_call: .
j_call: TRBJ2-3
cdr3_aa: CASSQSWGDTDTQYF
cdr3_nt: TGTGCCAGCAGCCAATCTTGGGGGGACACAGATACGCAGTATTTT

clone_size: many
v_call: TRBV7-2
d_call: .
j_call: TRBJ2-7
cdr3_aa: CASSPAGSSYEQYF
cdr3_nt: TGTGCCAGCAGCCCGGCAGGAAGCTCCTACGAGCAGTACTTC

clone_size: .
v_call: TRBV3-1
d_call: .
j_call: TRBJ1-2
cdr3_aa: CASTLLGTEGYTF
cdr3_nt: TGTGCCAGCACTCTGCTAGGCACCGAGGGCTACACCTTC

clone_size: .
v_call: TRBV7-9
d_call: .
j_call: TRBJ1-2
cdr3_aa: CASSLGSTNYGYTF
cdr3_nt: TGTGCCAGCAGCTTGGGCAGTACTAACTATGGCTACACCTTC

clone_size: few
v_call: TRBV18
d_call: TRBD2
j_call: TRBJ2-5
cdr3_aa: CASSLYRAGVQETQYF
cdr3_nt: TGTGCCAGCTCACTTTATCGAGCGGGGGTACAAGAGACCCAGTACTTC

clone_size: few
v_call: TRBV5-1
d_call: .
j_call: TRBJ1-6
cdr3_aa: CASSLDERNSPLHF
cdr3_nt: TGCGCCAGCAGCTTGGATGAGAGAAATTCACCCCTCCACTTT

clone_size: .
v_call: TRBV19
d_call: .
j_call: TRBJ2-1
cdr3_aa: CASSIGGTGTLALFF
cdr3_nt: TGTGCCAGTAGTATAGGGGGTACCGGGACTTTAGCCCTATTCTTC

clone_size: .
v_call: TRBV9
d_call: TRBD1
j_call: TRBJ1-1
cdr3_aa: CASSVGTGGFTEAFF
cdr3_nt: TGTGCCAGCAGCGTAGGGACAGGGGGCTTCACTGAAGCTTTCTTT

clone_size: many
v_call: TRBV11-2
d_call: .
j_call: TRBJ2-3
cdr3_aa: CASRPGGTDTQYF
cdr3_nt: TGTGCCAGCAGACCGGGGGGCACAGATACGCAGTATTTT

clone_size: few
v_call: TRBV4-2
d_call: .
j_call: TRBJ2-5
cdr3_aa: CASSQRPGTTQETQYF
cdr3_nt: TGTGCCAGCAGCCAACGACCGGGGACAACACAGGAGACCCAGTACTTC

clone_size: few
v_call: TRBV5-4
d_call: TRBD1
j_call: TRBJ2-1
cdr3_aa: CASSQSTGVYNEQFF
cdr3_nt: TGTGCCAGCAGCCAATCGACAGGGGTCTACAATGAGCAGTTCTTC

clone_size: many
v_call: TRBV7-9
d_call: TRBD1
j_call: TRBJ2-5
cdr3_aa: CASSLQGVQETQYF
cdr3_nt: TGTGCCAGCAGCTTACAGGGGGTTCAAGAGACCCAGTACTTC

clone_size: many
v_call: TRBV7-9
d_call: .
j_call: TRBJ1-5
cdr3_aa: CASSLDHLAQHF
cdr3_nt: TGTGCCAGCAGCTTAGATCATTTGGCCCAGCATTTT

clone_size: .
v_call: TRBV12-3/TRBV12-4
d_call: TRBD2
j_call: TRBJ2-3
cdr3_aa: CASCRLPSGSTDTQYF
cdr3_nt: TGTGCCAGCTGTAGACTGCCTAGCGGGTCCACAGATACGCAGTATTTT

clone_size: many
v_call: TRBV6-2/TRBV6-3
d_call: .
j_call: TRBJ2-1
cdr3_aa: CASSYRRYNEQFF
cdr3_nt: TGTGCCAGCAGTTACCGCAGATACAATGAGCAGTTCTTC